One sample yielded the 27 T cell receptor beta chains listed below, sequenced in a study of T cells after yellow fever vaccination. A single record per CDR3 protein comes from TCRdb applying MiXCR to the 5' RACE reads. The profile shows almost 600,000 distinct CDR3 sequences, roughly 14% of them singletons. The source material was PBMCs, sampled on the day of the yellow fever booster vaccination. Every receptor here comes from a man under 40 who received the YFV17D yellow fever vaccine.

The sample holds a few counts of this clonotype. The V and J genes are TRBV6-5 and TRBJ2-7; possibly TRBD2 for D (5 bases). The V and J ends lost 2 bases and 3 bases respectively, with 11 bases between them. The V gene's germline CDR1 is MNHEY and CDR2 SVGAGI. The CDR3 runs to 14 residues. This CDR3 is CASSYRAEDYEQYF. As DNA, the CDR3 is TGTGCCAGCAGTTACCGAGCGGAGGACTACGAGCAGTACTTC.

This chain connects TRBV6-4 to TRBJ2-3; perhaps TRBD2 as D (5 bases). Germline values: CDR1 MRHNA, CDR2 SNTAGT. CDR3 length: 13 amino acids. V was shortened by 6 bases and J by 2 bases, with 9 bases between the two germline ends. This chain's CDR3 is CASSPDYTDTQYF. CDR3 bases: TGTGCCAGCAGCCCCGACTACACAGATACGCAGTATTTT.

This clonotype was seen more than once but under ten times. V gene TRBV6-1 combines with J gene TRBJ1-4, with a tentative D call TRBD1 (6 bases). The CDR3 sequence is 14 residues long. Germline V gene data show CDR1 as MNHNS and CDR2 as SASEGT. V was shortened by 8 bases and J by 7 bases, with 17 bases between the two germline ends. The CDR3 spells CASQGLGGGEKLFF. CDR3 bases: TGTGCCAGCCAGGGGTTAGGGGGAGGTGAAAAACTGTTTTTT.

This clonotype has a handful of counts. V gene TRBV4-1 combines with J gene TRBJ2-3; D uncertain. Per the germline V gene, CDR1 is MGHRA and CDR2 is YSYEKL. CDR3 length: 14 amino acids. V lost 0 bases to trimming and J lost 0 bases, with 4 bases between them. In DNA, the CDR3 is TGCGCCAGCAGCCAAGATCTAAGCACAGATACGCAGTATTTT. It translates to CASSQDLSTDTQYF.

V is TRBV12-3 or TRBV12-4 and J is TRBJ1-2, with D unclear. V was trimmed by 6 bases and J by 4 bases, leaving 9 bases between them. This CDR3 contains 12 residues. The CDR3 here is CASRLELYGYTF. In DNA, the CDR3 is TGTGCCAGCAGACTTGAACTCTATGGCTACACCTTC.

In its sample, this clonotype was seen a few times. The chain links TRBV5-1 to TRBJ2-1, with D maybe TRBD2 (5 bases). Germline V gene data show CDR1 as SGHRS and CDR2 as YFSETQ. The CDR3 is made up of 16 amino acids. The V and J ends lost 0 bases and 3 bases respectively, with 13 bases between them. CDR3 residues: CASSLATGVSYNEQFF. Written as DNA, the CDR3 is TGCGCCAGCAGCTTGGCCACCGGGGTGAGCTACAATGAGCAGTTCTTC.

This clonotype occurred many times. J is TRBJ2-5 and V is TRBV20-1, with D uncertain. The CDR3 sequence is 11 residues long. Trimming removed 6 bases from V and 4 bases from J, with 9 bases in between. Looked up from germline, CDR1 is DFQATT and CDR2 is SNEGSKA (reference sequence). The CDR3 loop reads CSARHGETQYF. The CDR3 nucleotides read TGCAGTGCCCGCCACGGAGAGACCCAGTACTTC.

This clonotype was counted only a few times. The rearrangement joins TRBV20-1 to TRBJ2-7; a weak D match, TRBD1 (6 bases). CDR1 and CDR2 (germline): DFQATT, SNEGSKA (reference sequence). V lost 5 bases and J lost 5, with 13 bases in between. The CDR3 loop spans 12 amino acids. The CDR3 DNA is TGCAGTGCTCCCCGCCAGGGGAACGAGCAGTACTTC. Translated: CSAPRQGNEQYF.

The genes are TRBV4-3 and TRBJ2-1; TRBD2 aligns across 7 bases. With V trimmed by 2 bases and J by 6 bases, 7 bases remained unmatched. Germline CDR1 LGHNA, CDR2 YSLEER. This CDR3 has 15 residues. The CDR3 DNA follows: TGCGCCAGCAGCCAAATGGGCGGGAGACTCAATGAGCAGTTCTTC. Its translation is CASSQMGGRLNEQFF.

A few counts support this clonotype. This chain uses TRBV15 with TRBJ2-5, with 7 bases fitting TRBD2. The CDR3 length is 12 residues. Per the germline V gene, CDR1 is LNHNV and CDR2 is YYDKDF (reference sequence). With 8 bases clipped from V and 6 bases from J, the junction kept 6 bases outside the gene matches. The CDR3 region has the DNA TGTGCCACCGCTGCGGGAGTCCAGACCCAGTACTTC. Amino acids: CATAAGVQTQYF. The variable domain in full, with the rest retrieved from reference TRBV15 and TRBJ2-5, is DAMVIQNPRYQVTQFGKPVTLSCSQTLNHNVMYWYQQKSSQAPKLLFHYYDKDFNNEADTPDNFQSRRPNTSFCFLDIRSPGLGDTAMYLCATAAGVQTQYFGPGTRLLVL.

This clonotype was picked up a small number of times. The chain employs TRBV20-1 and TRBJ2-2; no clear D gene. CDR1 and CDR2 (germline): DFQATT, SNEGSKA (reference sequence). V dropped 2 bases and J dropped 1 base, with 11 bases sitting between them. The CDR3 is 15 amino acids. The CDR3 spells CSARPPKGNTGELFF. The CDR3 nucleotides read TGCAGTGCTAGACCCCCGAAGGGGAACACCGGGGAGCTGTTTTTT.

The chain recombines TRBV7-8 with TRBJ2-1; TRBD2 matches 9 bases. The germline V gene has CDR1 SGHVS and CDR2 FQNEAQ. This CDR3 comprises 17 residues. After removal of 6 bases from V and 9 bases from J, the junction contained 18 bases not matched to a gene. CDR3: CASSHTRVSGSTGEQFF. The DNA of the CDR3 is TGTGCCAGCAGTCATACCCGTGTTAGCGGGAGCACGGGTGAGCAGTTCTTC.

This clonotype was counted between two and nine times. The chain joins TRBV5-4 to TRBJ2-3, with 9 bases aligning to TRBD1. The CDR3 runs 15 residues. Germline loops: CDR1 SGHNT, CDR2 YYREEE (reference sequence). The ends lost 4 bases at V and 3 bases at J; junction bases unmatched: 6. The CDR3, as DNA: TGTGCCAGCAGCCCGGGACAGGGTAAGACAGATACGCAGTATTTT. The encoded protein is CASSPGQGKTDTQYF.

The rearrangement joins TRBV30 to TRBJ2-5, with 8 bases matching TRBD2. J gave up 3 bases and V 1 base, and 7 bases lay outside the gene matches. Per germline, CDR1 GTSNPN and CDR2 SVGIG (reference sequence). This CDR3 is built from 15 residues. CDR3 sequence reads: CAWSAPGLEKETQYF. The DNA for the CDR3 is TGTGCCTGGAGTGCCCCGGGACTAGAAAAAGAGACCCAGTACTTC.

This clonotype was seen more than once but under ten times. The chain combines TRBV10-1 with TRBJ2-2; D is uncertain. Trimming cost V 6 bases and J 4 bases, with 9 bases left between them. The V gene's germline CDR1 is WNHNN and CDR2 SYGVQD (reference sequence). The CDR3 totals 13 residues. CDR3 DNA: TGCGCCAGCAGGCGATCCGGCACCGGGGAGCTGTTTTTT. As protein: CASRRSGTGELFF.

The chain joins TRBV3-1 to TRBJ1-1; tentative D call: TRBD1 (5 bases). In germline, CDR1 is LGHDT, CDR2 YNNKEL (reference sequence). This CDR3 comprises 15 residues. Deletions cut 0 bases from V and 5 bases from J, with 13 bases between. CDR3 sequence: CASSQDRGGRTEAFF. Written as DNA, the CDR3 is TGTGCCAGCAGCCAAGATCGGGGGGGGAGGACTGAAGCTTTCTTT.

This clonotype has only a few counts. The chain is built from TRBV6-2 or TRBV6-3 and TRBJ2-3; D gene unclear. Germline-derived CDR1 and CDR2 are MNHEY and SVGEGT. Trimming cost V 2 bases and J 6 bases, with 6 bases left between them. CDR3 length: 12 residues. This CDR3 reads CASSYAPDTQYF. CDR3 bases: TGTGCCAGCAGTTACGCCCCTGATACGCAGTATTTT.

The rearrangement joins TRBV29-1 to TRBJ2-5, with D perhaps matching TRBD1 (6 bases). The length of the CDR3 is 12 residues. CDR1 and CDR2 from the germline V gene are SQVTM and ANQGSEA. The V gene lost 3 bases and the J gene lost 3 bases, with 8 bases spanning the gap. The CDR3 here is CSVDTGKETQYF. The CDR3 bases are TGCAGCGTTGACACAGGGAAAGAGACCCAGTACTTC. The full variable domain, rest sourced from reference TRBV29-1 and TRBJ2-5, is SAVISQKPSRDICQRGTSLTIQCQVDSQVTMMFWYRQQPGQSLTLIATANQGSEATYESGFVIDKFPISRPNLTFSTLTVSNMSPEDSSIYLCSVDTGKETQYFGPGTRLLVL.

The CDR3 sequence is CASSLLQETNTEAFF. The CDR3 DNA reads TGTGCCAGCAGCTTACTTCAGGAGACGAACACTGAAGCTTTCTTT. The chain combines TRBV7-8 with TRBJ1-1; the D is unclear. Germline V CDR1 and CDR2: SGHVS, FQNEAQ. The CDR3 extends over 15 amino acids. V lost 2 bases to trimming and J lost 1 base, with 11 bases between them. The full variable domain, completed using reference TRBV7-8 and TRBJ1-1, is GAGVSQSPRYKVAKRGQDVALRCDPISGHVSLFWYQQALGQGPEFLTYFQNEAQLDKSGLPSDRFFAERPEGSVSTLKIQRTQQEDSAVYLCASSLLQETNTEAFFGQGTRLTVV.

This clonotype was detected only a few times. The chain recombines TRBV4-3 with TRBJ2-7; 8 bases line up with TRBD2. The length of the CDR3 is 16 residues. With V trimmed by 1 base and J by 1 base, 6 bases remained unmatched. From germline, CDR1 is LGHNA and CDR2 YSLEER. CDR3 nucleotide sequence: TGCGCCAGCAGCCAAGCGAGCGGGAGTTTTTCCTACGAGCAGTACTTC. Protein product: CASSQASGSFSYEQYF.

This chain joins TRBV25-1 and TRBJ1-5; unclear D gene. The CDR3 extends over 16 amino acids. The V gene lost 1 base and the J gene lost 0 bases, with 10 bases spanning the gap. The germline V gene has CDR1 MGHDK and CDR2 SYGVNS. CDR3 loop: CASSESGRTSNQPQHF. The CDR3 region has the DNA TGTGCCAGCAGTGAATCTGGCAGGACTAGCAATCAGCCCCAGCATTTT.

This chain uses TRBV20-1 with TRBJ2-1; tentatively, D is TRBD2 (6 bases). Germline values: CDR1 DFQATT, CDR2 SNEGSKA (reference sequence). Between the trimmed V and J ends, which lost 2 bases and 3 bases, there was a span of 11 bases. This CDR3 is built from 14 residues. The DNA of the CDR3 is TGCAGTGCTAGACCCATGGGACTCTACAATGAGCAGTTCTTC. This encodes CSARPMGLYNEQFF.

This clonotype was counted only a few times. The V and J genes are TRBV5-1 and TRBJ2-7; D ambiguous. The germline CDR1 and CDR2 sequences are SGHRS and YFSETQ. The CDR3 runs 12 residues. Trimming took 5 bases from V and 3 from J, leaving 9 bases between them. In DNA form, the CDR3 reads TGCGCCAGCAGGTCGACGGTCTACGAGCAGTACTTC. This gives the protein CASRSTVYEQYF.

J is TRBJ1-1 and V is TRBV12-3 or TRBV12-4; no reliable D call. Trimming removed 6 bases at V and 6 bases at J, with 14 bases between. The CDR3 is made up of 13 amino acids. CDR3 bases: TGTGCCAGCAGCCTCGGAATGGGCGCTGAAGCTTTCTTT. Its translation: CASSLGMGAEAFF.

V and J are TRBV6-1 and TRBJ2-1; D ambiguous. Germline CDR1 MNHNS, CDR2 SASEGT. The CDR3 runs 13 residues. V lost 7 bases and J lost 6, with 13 bases in between. The CDR3: CASNMSPLNEQFF. The CDR3 DNA follows: TGTGCCAGCAATATGTCCCCCCTCAATGAGCAGTTCTTC.

This clonotype has just a few counts. This sequence joins TRBV7-9 and TRBJ2-5, with TRBD2 matching over 9 bases. Germline-derived CDR1 and CDR2 are SEHNR and FQNEAQ (reference sequence). There are 14 residues in the CDR3. The V gene end was trimmed by 5 bases and the J gene end by 3 bases; junction bases not matched to a gene: 4. This chain's CDR3 is CASSTPSGKETQYF. CDR3 in DNA: TGTGCCAGCAGCACCCCTAGCGGGAAAGAGACCCAGTACTTC. Supplemented by reference TRBV7-9 and TRBJ2-5, the full variable domain reads DTGVSQNPRHKITKRGQNVTFRCDPISEHNRLYWYRQTLGQGPEFLTYFQNEAQLEKSRLLSDRFSAERPKGSFSTLEIQRTEQGDSAMYLCASSTPSGKETQYFGPGTRLLVL.

This clonotype was seen a few times. The chain links TRBV7-2 to TRBJ2-3; TRBD1 or TRBD2 may be the D gene (5 bases each). CDR1 is SGHTA and CDR2 is FQGNSA in the germline V gene. The CDR3 is 14 residues long. Deletions cut 6 bases from V and 6 bases from J, with 16 bases between. For the CDR3, the DNA is TGTGCCAGCAGAGGGACGGAGACTGCGGATACGCAGTATTTT. Its translation: CASRGTETADTQYF.